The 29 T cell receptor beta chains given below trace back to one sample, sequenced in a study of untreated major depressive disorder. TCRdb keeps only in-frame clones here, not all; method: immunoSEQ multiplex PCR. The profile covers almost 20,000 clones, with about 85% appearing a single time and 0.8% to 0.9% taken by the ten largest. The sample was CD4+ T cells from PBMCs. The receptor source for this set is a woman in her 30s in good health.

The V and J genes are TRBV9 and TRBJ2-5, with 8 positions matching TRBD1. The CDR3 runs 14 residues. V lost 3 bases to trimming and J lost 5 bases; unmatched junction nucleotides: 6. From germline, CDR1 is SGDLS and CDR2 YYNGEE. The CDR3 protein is CASSATGEWETQYF. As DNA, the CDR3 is TGTGCCAGCAGCGCGACAGGGGAGTGGGAGACCCAGTACTTC.

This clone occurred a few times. CDR3 DNA: TGTGCCAGCAGACTTTTCTCCGGGGCCAACCAAGAGACCCAGTACTTC. It specifies CASRLFSGANQETQYF. This rearrangement joins TRBV5-6 to TRBJ2-5, with D perhaps matching TRBD1 or TRBD2 (5 bases each). Looked up from germline, CDR1 is SGHDT and CDR2 is YYEEEE. The V and J ends lost 5 bases and 0 bases respectively, with 17 bases between them. The CDR3 covers 16 residues.

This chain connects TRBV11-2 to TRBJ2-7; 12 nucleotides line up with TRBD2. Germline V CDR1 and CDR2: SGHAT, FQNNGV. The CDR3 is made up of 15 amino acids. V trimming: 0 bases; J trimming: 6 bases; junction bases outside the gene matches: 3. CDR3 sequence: CASSLEASGRAEQYF. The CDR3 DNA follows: TGTGCCAGCAGCTTAGAGGCTAGCGGGAGGGCCGAGCAGTACTTC. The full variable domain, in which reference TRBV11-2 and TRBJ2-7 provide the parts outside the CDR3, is EAGVAQSPRYKIIEKRQSVAFWCNPISGHATLYWYQQILGQGPKLLIQFQNNGVVDDSQLPKDRFSAERLKGVDSTLKIQPAKLEDSAVYLCASSLEASGRAEQYFGPGTRLTVT.

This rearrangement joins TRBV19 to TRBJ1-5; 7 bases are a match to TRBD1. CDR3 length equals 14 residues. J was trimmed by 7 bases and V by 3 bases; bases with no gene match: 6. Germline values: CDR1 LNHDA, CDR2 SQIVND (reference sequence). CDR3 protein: CASSIPDRAQPQHF. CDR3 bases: TGTGCCAGTAGTATCCCTGACAGGGCCCAGCCCCAGCATTTT.

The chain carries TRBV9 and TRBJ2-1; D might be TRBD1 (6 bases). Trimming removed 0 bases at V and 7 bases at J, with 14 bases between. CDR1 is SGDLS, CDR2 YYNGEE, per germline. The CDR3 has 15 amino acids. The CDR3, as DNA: TGTGCCAGCAGCGTAGTGGTAGGGCAGGGGAATGAGCAGTTCTTC. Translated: CASSVVVGQGNEQFF.

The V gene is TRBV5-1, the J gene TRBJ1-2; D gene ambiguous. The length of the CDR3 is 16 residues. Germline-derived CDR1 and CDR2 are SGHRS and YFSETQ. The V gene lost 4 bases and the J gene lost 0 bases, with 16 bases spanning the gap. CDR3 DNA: TGCGCCAGCAGCCAAGACCCTCTAAAAGCTAACTATGGCTACACCTTC. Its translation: CASSQDPLKANYGYTF.

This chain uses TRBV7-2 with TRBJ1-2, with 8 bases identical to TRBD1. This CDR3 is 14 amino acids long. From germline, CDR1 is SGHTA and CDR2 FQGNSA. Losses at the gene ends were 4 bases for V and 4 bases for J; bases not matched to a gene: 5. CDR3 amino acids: CASSSRTGSYGYTF. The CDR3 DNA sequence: TGTGCCAGCAGCTCTAGGACAGGGAGCTATGGCTACACCTTC.

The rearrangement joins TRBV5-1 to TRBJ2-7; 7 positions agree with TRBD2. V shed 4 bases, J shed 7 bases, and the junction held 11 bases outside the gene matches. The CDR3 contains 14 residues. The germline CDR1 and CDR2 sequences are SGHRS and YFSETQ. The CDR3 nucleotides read TGCGCCAGCAGCAAACCGGGAGGAGTACGGGAGCAGTACTTC. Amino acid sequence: CASSKPGGVREQYF.

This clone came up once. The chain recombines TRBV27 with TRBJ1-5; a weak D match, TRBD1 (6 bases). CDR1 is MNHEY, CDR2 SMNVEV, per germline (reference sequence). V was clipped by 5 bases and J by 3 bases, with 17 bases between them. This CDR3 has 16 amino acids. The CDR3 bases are TGTGCCAGCAGTCATCGGACAGCCCGAACCAATCAGCCCCAGCATTTT. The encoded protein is CASSHRTARTNQPQHF.

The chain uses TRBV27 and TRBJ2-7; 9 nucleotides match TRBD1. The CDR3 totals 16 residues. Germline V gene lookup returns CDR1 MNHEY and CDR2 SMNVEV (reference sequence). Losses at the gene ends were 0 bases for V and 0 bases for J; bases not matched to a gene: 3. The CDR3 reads CASSLSPTGGSYEQYF. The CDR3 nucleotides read TGTGCCAGCAGTTTATCGCCGACAGGGGGCTCCTACGAGCAGTACTTC.

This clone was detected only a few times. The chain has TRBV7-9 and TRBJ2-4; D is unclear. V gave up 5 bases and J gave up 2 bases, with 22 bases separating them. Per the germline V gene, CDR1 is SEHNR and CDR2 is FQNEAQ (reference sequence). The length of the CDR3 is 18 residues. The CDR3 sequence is CASSPSLEGLGTKNIQYF. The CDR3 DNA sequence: TGTGCCAGCAGCCCCTCTCTTGAAGGGTTGGGGACCAAAAACATTCAGTACTTC.

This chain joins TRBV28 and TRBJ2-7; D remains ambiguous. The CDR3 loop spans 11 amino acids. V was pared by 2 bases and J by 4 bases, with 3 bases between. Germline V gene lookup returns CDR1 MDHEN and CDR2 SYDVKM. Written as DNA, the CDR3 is TGTGCCAGCAGTTTAAAATACGAGCAGTACTTC. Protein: CASSLKYEQYF.

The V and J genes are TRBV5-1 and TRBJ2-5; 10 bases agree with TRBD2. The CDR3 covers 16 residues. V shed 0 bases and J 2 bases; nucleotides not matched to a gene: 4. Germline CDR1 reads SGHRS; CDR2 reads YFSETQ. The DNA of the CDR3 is TGCGCCAGCAGCTTGGGGGGACTAGCGCCTCAAGAGACCCAGTACTTC. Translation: CASSLGGLAPQETQYF.

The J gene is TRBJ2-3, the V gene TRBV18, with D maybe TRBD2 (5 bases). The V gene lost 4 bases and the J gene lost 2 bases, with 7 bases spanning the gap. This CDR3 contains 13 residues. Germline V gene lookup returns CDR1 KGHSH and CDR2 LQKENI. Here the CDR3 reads CASSRTYTDTQYF. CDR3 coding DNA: TGTGCCAGCTCACGGACTTACACAGATACGCAGTATTTT.

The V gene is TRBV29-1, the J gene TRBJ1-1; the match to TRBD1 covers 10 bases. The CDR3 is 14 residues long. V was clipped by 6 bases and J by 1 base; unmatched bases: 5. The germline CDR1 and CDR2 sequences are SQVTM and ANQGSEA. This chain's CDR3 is CSVDRGSPNTEAFF. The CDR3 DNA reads TGCAGCGTGGACAGGGGGAGTCCGAACACTGAAGCTTTCTTT.

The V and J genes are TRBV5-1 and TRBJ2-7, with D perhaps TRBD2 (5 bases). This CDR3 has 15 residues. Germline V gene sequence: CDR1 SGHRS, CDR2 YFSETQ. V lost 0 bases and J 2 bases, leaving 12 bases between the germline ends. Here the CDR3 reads CASSLGGAATYEQYF. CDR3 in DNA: TGCGCCAGCAGCTTGGGTGGAGCGGCTACCTACGAGCAGTACTTC.

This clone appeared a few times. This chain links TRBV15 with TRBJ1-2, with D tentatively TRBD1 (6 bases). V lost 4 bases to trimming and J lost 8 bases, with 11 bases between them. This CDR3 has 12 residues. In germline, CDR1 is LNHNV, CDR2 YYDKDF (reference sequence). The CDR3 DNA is TGTGCCACCAGCAACAGGGTGGGCGGCTACACCTTC. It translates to CATSNRVGGYTF.

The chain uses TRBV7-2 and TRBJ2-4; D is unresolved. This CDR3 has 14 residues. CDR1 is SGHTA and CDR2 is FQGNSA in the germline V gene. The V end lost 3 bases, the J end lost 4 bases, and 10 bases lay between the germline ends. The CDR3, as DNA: TGTGCCAGCAGCTTGAACTCCGGGAAAAACATTCAGTACTTC. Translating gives CASSLNSGKNIQYF.

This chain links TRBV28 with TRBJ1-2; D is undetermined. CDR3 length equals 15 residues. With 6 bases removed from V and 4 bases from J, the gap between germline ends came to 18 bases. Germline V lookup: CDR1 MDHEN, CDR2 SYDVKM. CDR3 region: CASSLSFWAGYGYTF. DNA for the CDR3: TGTGCCAGCAGCTTGAGTTTTTGGGCAGGCTATGGCTACACCTTC.

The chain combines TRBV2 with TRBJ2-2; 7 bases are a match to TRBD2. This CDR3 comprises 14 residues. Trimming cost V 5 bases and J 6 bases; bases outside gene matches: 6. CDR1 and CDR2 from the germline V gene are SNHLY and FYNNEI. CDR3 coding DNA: TGTGCCAGCAGTTTCCTAGCGGTCGCCGGGGAGCTGTTTTTT. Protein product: CASSFLAVAGELFF.

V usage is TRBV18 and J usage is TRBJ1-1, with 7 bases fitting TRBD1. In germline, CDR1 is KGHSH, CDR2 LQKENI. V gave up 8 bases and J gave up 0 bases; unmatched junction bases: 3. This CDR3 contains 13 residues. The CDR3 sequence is CASRDSLNTEAFF. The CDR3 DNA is TGTGCCAGCCGGGACAGCCTGAACACTGAAGCTTTCTTT. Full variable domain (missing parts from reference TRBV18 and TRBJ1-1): NAGVMQNPRHLVRRRGQEARLRCSPMKGHSHVYWYRQLPEEGLKFMVYLQKENIIDESGMPKERFSAEFPKEGPSILRIQQVVRGDSAAYFCASRDSLNTEAFFGQGTRLTVV.

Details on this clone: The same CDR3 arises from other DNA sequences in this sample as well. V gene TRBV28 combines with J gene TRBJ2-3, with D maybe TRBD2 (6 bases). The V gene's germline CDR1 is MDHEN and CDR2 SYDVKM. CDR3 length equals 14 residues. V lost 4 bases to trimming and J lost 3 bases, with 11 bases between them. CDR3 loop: CASSSGTSTDTQYF. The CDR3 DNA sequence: TGTGCCAGCAGTTCCGGGACTTCAACAGATACGCAGTATTTT. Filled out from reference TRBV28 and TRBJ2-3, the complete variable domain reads DVKVTQSSRYLVKRTGEKVFLECVQDMDHENMFWYRQDPGLGLRLIYFSYDVKMKEKGDIPEGYSVSREKKERFSLILESASTNQTSMYLCASSSGTSTDTQYFGPGTRLTVL.

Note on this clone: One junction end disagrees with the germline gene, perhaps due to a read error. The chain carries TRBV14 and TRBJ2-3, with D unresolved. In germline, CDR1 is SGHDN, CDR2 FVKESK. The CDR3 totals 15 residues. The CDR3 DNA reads TGTGTCAGCAGCCAAGGTAACGGAGGCACAGATACGCAGTATTTT. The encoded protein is CVSSQGNGGTDTQYF.

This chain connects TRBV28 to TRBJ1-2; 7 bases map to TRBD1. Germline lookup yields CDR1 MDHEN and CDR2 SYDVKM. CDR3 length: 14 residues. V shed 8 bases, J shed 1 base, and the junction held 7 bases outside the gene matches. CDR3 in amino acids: CASGSYRGNYGYTF. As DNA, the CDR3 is TGTGCCAGCGGGTCATACAGGGGTAACTATGGCTACACCTTC.

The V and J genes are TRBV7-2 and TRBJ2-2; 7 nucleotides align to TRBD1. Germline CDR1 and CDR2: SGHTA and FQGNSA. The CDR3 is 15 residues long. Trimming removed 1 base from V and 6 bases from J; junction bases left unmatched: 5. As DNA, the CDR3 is TGTGCCAGCAGCTTAGGACAGGGTTACGCCGGGGAGCTGTTTTTT. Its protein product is CASSLGQGYAGELFF.

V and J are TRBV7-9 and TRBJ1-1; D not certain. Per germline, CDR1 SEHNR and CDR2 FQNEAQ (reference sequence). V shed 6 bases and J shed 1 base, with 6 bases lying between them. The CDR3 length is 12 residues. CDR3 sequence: CASREGNTEAFF. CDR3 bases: TGTGCCAGCAGAGAGGGGAACACTGAAGCTTTCTTT.

CDR3 residues: CASSRYQGSEAFF. For the CDR3, the DNA is TGTGCCAGCAGCCGTTACCAGGGCTCTGAAGCTTTCTTT. The chain couples TRBV14 to TRBJ1-1; TRBD1 might be the D (5 bases). Germline loops: CDR1 SGHDN, CDR2 FVKESK. The CDR3 extends over 13 amino acids. Trimming pared 4 bases from V and 6 bases from J, leaving 12 bases between.

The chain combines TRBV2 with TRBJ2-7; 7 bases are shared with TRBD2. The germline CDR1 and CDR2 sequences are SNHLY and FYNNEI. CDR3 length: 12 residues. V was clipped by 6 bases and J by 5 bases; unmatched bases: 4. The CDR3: CASRSGIDEQYF. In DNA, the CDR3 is TGTGCCAGCAGGAGCGGGATCGACGAGCAGTACTTC.

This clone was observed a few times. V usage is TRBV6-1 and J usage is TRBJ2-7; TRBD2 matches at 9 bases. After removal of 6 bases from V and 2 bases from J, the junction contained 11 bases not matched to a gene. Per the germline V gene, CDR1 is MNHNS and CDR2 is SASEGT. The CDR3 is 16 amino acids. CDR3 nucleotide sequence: TGTGCCAGCAGGGAAACCCTAGCGGGACAGACCTACGAGCAGTACTTC. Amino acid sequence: CASRETLAGQTYEQYF.